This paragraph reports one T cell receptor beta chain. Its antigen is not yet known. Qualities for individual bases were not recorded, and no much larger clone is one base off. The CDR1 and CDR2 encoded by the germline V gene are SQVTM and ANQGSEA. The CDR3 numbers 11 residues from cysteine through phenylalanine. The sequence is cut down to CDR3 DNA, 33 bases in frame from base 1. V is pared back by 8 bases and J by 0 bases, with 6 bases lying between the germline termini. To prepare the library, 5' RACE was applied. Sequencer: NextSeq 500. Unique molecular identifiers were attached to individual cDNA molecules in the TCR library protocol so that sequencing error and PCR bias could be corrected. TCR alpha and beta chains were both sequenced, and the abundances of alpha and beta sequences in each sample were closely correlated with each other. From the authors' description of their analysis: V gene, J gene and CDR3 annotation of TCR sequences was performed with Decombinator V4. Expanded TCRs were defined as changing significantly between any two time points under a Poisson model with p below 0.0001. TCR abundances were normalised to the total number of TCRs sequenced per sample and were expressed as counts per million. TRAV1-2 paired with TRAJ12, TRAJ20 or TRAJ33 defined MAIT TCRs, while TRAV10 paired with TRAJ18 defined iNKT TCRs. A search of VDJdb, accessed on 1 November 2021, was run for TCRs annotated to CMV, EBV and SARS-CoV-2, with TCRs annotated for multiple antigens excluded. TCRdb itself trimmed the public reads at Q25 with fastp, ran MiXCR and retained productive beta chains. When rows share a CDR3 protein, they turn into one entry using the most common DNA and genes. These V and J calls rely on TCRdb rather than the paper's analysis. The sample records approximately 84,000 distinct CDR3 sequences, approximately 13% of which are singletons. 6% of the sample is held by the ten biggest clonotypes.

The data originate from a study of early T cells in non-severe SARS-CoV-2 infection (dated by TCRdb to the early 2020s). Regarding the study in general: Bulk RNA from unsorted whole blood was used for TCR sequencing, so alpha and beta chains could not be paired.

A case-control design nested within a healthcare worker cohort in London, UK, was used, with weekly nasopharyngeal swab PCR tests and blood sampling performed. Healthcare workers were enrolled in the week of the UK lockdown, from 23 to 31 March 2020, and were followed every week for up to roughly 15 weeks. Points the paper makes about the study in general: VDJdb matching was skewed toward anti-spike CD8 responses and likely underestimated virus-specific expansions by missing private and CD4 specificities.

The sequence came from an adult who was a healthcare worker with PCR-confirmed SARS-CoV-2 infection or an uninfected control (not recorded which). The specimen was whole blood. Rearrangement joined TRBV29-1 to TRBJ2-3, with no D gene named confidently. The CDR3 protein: CSSHSTDTQYF. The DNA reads TGCAGCTCACATAGCACAGATACGCAGTATTTT.